These T cell receptor beta chains were read from a single sample in a study of cytomegalovirus exposure and HLA in healthy donors. The protocol was immunoSEQ multiplex PCR, while the TCRdb copy is restricted to in-frame clones and leaves out a portion. The record lists fewer than 150,000 clones, of which the ten most abundant hold approximately 1.9%. Sequenced material: PBMCs. These TCRs come from a woman aged 55-70 years in good health and CMV-seronegative. The CDR3 runs from the conserved cysteine through the conserved F or W. The D gene is left open where the match is weak.

V,D,J,DNA,CDR3
TRBV7-9,-,TRBJ2-2,TGTGCCAGCAGCTTAGGGGACTTTTGGGCAGGACATACCGGGGAGCTGTTTTTT,CASSLGDFWAGHTGELFF
TRBV11-2,TRBD2,TRBJ2-2,TGTGCCAGCAGCCAGACTAGCGGGGGGGCGTCCGGGGAGCTGTTTTTT,CASSQTSGGASGELFF
TRBV7-2,-,TRBJ2-7,TGTGCCAGCAGCTTAGGGGGAGGTTACGAGCAGTACTTC,CASSLGGGYEQYF
TRBV2,-,TRBJ2-7,TGTGCCAGCAGTGAGGGCAGGGTGGGGTACGAGCAGTACTTC,CASSEGRVGYEQYF
TRBV6-6,TRBD1,TRBJ1-5,TGTGCCAGCAGACACGACAGGGGGCGTGAGCCCCAGCATTTT,CASRHDRGREPQHF
TRBV5-1,-,TRBJ2-6,TGCGCCAGCACCGTCTCTGGGGCCAACGTCCTGACTTTC,CASTVSGANVLTF
TRBV6-1,TRBD1,TRBJ2-7,TGTGCCAGCAGGTCGGGTGCAGGGGGCAAGGACGAGCAGTACTTC,CASRSGAGGKDEQYF
TRBV5-4,TRBD1,TRBJ2-1,TGTGCCAGCAGCTCCGGGACAGGGGGATTCAATGAGCAGTTCTTC,CASSSGTGGFNEQFF
TRBV2,-,TRBJ1-1,TGTGCCAGCAGGCCCGGGAAGTCGAACACTGAAGCTTTCTTT,CASRPGKSNTEAFF
TRBV7-9,TRBD2,TRBJ2-2,TGTGCCAGCAGCTTAGGGGGACTAGCGGTCACCGGGGAGCTGTTTTTT,CASSLGGLAVTGELFF
TRBV28,TRBD1,TRBJ1-1,TGTGCCAGCAGTTCGGGACAGGGAAACACTGAAGCTTTCTTT,CASSSGQGNTEAFF
TRBV5-1,-,TRBJ2-7,TGCGCCAGCAGTTTAGCGGATCGGTCGAGGATAAGCTCCTACGAGCAGTACTTC,CASSLADRSRISSYEQYF
TRBV7-9,TRBD2,TRBJ2-3,TGTGCCAGCAGCTTAGAACTAGCGGGAGGTTCGCAGTATTTT,CASSLELAGGSQYF
TRBV5-1,-,TRBJ2-1,TGCGCCAGCAGCTTGGTAGGGGGGGCCAGCAATGAGCAGTTCTTC,CASSLVGGASNEQFF
TRBV7-9,-,TRBJ2-3,TGTGCCAGCAGCCCAGGGGAAGTCGGCACAGATACGCAGTATTTT,CASSPGEVGTDTQYF
TRBV30,-,TRBJ2-1,TGTGCCTGGAGACAGAGCTCCTACAATGAGCAGTTCTTC,CAWRQSSYNEQFF